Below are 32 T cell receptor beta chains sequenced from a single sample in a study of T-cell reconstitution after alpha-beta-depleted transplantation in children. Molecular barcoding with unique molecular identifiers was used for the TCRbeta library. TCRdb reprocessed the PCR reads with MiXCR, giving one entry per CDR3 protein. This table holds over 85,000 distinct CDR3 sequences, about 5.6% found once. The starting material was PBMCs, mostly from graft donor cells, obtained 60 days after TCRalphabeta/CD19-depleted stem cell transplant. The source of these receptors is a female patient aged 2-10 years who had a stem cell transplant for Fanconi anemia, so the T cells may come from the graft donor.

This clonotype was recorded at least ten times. The CDR3 here is CASSSGQTNYGYTF. The CDR3 region has the DNA TGTGCCAGCAGCTCCGGACAGACTAACTATGGCTACACCTTC. The V gene is TRBV11-2, the J gene TRBJ1-2; a weak D match, TRBD1 (6 bases). Germline assignment: CDR1 SGHAT and CDR2 FQNNGV. There are 14 residues in the CDR3. Trimming left V 4 bases short and J 0 bases short, with 9 bases between.

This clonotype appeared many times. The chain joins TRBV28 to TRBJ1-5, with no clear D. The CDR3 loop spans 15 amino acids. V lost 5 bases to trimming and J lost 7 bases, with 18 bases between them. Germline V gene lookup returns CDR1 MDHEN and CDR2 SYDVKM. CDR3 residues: CASSPPQGLRQPQHF. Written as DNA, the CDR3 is TGTGCCAGCAGTCCCCCACAAGGGTTGAGACAGCCCCAGCATTTT. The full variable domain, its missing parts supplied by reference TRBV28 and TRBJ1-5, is DVKVTQSSRYLVKRTGEKVFLECVQDMDHENMFWYRQDPGLGLRLIYFSYDVKMKEKGDIPEGYSVSREKKERFSLILESASTNQTSMYLCASSPPQGLRQPQHFGDGTRLSIL.

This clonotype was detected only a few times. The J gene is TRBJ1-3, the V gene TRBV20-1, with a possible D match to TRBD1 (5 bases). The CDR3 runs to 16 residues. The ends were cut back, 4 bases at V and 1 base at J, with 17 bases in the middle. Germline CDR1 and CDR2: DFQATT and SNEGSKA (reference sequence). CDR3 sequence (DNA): TGCAGTGCTAACGGTCGGGGGATTGTGTCTGGAAACACCATATATTTT. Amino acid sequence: CSANGRGIVSGNTIYF.

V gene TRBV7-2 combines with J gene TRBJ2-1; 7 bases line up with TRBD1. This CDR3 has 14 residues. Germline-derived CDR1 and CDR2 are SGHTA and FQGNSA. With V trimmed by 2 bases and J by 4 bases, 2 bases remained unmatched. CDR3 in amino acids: CASSLFRGYNEQFF. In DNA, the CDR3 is TGTGCCAGCAGCTTATTCAGGGGGTACAATGAGCAGTTCTTC. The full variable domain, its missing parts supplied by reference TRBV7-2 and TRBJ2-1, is GAGVSQSPSNKVTEKGKDVELRCDPISGHTALYWYRQSLGQGLEFLIYFQGNSAPDKSGLPSDRFSAERTGGSVSTLTIQRTQQEDSAVYLCASSLFRGYNEQFFGPGTRLTVL.

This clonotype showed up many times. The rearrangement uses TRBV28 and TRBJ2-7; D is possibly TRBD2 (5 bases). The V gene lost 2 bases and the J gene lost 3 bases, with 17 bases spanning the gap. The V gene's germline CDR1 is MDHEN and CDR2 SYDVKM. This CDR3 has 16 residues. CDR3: CASSLGPARRYYEQYF. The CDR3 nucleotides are TGTGCCAGCAGTTTAGGTCCAGCCCGGAGGTACTACGAGCAGTACTTC.

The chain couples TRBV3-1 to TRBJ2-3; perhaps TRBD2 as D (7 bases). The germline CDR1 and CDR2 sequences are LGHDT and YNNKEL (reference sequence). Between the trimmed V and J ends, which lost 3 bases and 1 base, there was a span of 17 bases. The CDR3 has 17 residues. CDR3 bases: TGTGCCAGCAGCCATTACAGATCCGGGGGGCGCACAGATACGCAGTATTTT. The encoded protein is CASSHYRSGGRTDTQYF.

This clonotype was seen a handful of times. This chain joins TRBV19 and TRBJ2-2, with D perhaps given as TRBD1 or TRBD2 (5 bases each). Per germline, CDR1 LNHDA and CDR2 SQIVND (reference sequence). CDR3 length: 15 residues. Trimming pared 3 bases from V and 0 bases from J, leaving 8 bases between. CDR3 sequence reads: CASSIPGPNTGELFF. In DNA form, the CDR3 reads TGTGCCAGTAGTATTCCGGGACCGAACACCGGGGAGCTGTTTTTT.

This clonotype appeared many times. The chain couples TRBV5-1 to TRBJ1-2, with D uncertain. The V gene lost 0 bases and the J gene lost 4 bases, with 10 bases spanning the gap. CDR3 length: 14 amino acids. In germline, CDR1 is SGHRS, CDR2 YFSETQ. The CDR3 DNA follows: TGCGCCAGCAGCTTGGGAGAAGGGCCCTATGGCTACACCTTC. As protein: CASSLGEGPYGYTF.

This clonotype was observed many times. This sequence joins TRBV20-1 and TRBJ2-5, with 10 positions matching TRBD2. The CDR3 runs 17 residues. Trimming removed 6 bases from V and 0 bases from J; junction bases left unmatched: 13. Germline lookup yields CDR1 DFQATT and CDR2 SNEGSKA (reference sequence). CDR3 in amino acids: CSASSGTSDWYQETQYF. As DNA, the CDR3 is TGCAGTGCATCATCCGGGACTAGCGATTGGTACCAAGAGACCCAGTACTTC.

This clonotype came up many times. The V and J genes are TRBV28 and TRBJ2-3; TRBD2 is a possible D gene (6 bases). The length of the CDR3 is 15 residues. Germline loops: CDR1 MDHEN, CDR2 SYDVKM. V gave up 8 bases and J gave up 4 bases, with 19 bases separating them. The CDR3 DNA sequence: TGTGCCAGCCGGGCTTTTTGGCGGGACTCAGATACGCAGTATTTT. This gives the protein CASRAFWRDSDTQYF.

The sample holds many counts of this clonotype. The CDR3 DNA reads TGTGCCAGCAGCCGACAGGGATACGAGCAGTACTTC. Translation gives CASSRQGYEQYF. The V gene is TRBV5-6, the J gene TRBJ2-7; 7 bases map to TRBD1. The CDR3 contains 12 residues. After removal of 4 bases from V and 4 bases from J, the junction contained 2 bases not matched to a gene. Germline assignment: CDR1 SGHDT and CDR2 YYEEEE. Based on the CDR3 plus reference TRBV5-6 and TRBJ2-7, the full variable domain is DAGVTQSPTHLIKTRGQQVTLRCSPKSGHDTVSWYQQALGQGPQFIFQYYEEEERQRGNFPDRFSGHQFPNYSSELNVNALLLGDSALYLCASSRQGYEQYFGPGTRLTVT.

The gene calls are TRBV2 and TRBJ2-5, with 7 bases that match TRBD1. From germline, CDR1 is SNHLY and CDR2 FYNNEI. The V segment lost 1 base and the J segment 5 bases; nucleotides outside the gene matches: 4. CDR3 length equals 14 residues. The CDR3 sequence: CASSEDTGVETQYF. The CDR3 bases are TGTGCCAGCAGTGAAGACACAGGGGTCGAGACCCAGTACTTC.

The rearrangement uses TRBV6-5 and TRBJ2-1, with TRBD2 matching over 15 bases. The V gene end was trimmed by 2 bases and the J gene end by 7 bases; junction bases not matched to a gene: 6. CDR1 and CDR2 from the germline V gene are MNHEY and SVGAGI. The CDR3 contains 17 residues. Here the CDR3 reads CASSYGTGTSGRNEQFF. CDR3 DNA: TGTGCCAGCAGTTACGGTACCGGGACTAGCGGGAGGAATGAGCAGTTCTTC.

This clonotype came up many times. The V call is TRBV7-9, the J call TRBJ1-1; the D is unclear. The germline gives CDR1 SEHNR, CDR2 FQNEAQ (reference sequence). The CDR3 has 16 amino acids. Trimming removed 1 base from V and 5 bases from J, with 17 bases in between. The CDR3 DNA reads TGTGCCAGCAGCTTAGGTCGGTCGGGCAGTATGACTGAAGCTTTCTTT. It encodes CASSLGRSGSMTEAFF.

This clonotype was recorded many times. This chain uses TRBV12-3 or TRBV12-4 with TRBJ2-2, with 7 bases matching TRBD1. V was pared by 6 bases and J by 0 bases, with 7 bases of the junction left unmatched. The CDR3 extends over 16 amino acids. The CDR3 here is CASSPYRGANTGELFF. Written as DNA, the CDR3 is TGTGCCAGCAGCCCGTACAGGGGTGCGAACACCGGGGAGCTGTTTTTT.

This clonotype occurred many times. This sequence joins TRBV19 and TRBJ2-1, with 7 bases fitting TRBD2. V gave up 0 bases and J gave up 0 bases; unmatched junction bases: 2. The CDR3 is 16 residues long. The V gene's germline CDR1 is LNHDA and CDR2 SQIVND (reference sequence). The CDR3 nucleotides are TGTGCCAGTAGTATAGAGGGCGGGGGCTCCTACAATGAGCAGTTCTTC. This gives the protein CASSIEGGGSYNEQFF.

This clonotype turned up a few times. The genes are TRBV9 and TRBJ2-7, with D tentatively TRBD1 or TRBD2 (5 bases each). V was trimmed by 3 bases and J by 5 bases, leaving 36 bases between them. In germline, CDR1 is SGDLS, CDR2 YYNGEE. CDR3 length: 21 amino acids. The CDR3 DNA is TGTGCCAGCAGCGCTGGGAATATCCGGGACCTACTCCGAGGGAGAGACCACGAGCAGTACTTC. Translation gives CASSAGNIRDLLRGRDHEQYF.

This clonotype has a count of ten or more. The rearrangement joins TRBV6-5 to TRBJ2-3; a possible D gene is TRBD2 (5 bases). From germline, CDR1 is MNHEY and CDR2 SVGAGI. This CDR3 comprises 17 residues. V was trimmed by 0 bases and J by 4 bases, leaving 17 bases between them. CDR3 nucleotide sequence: TGTGCCAGCAGTTACTCGAGCGGATTCAGGATGGCAGATACGCAGTATTTT. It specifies CASSYSSGFRMADTQYF.

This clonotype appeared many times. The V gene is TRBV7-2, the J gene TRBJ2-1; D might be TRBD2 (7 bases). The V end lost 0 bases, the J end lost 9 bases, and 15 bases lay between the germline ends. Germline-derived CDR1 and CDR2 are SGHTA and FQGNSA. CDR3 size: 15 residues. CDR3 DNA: TGTGCCAGCAGCTTAGCGGGGGGGGCCGTGTCTGAGCAGTTCTTC. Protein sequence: CASSLAGGAVSEQFF.

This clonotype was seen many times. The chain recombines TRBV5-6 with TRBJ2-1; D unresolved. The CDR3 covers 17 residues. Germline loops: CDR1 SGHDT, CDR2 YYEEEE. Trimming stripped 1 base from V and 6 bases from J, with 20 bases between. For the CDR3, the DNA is TGTGCCAGCAGCTTGTTCTCGGTTTACGTGGCCGGCAATGAGCAGTTCTTC. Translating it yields CASSLFSVYVAGNEQFF.

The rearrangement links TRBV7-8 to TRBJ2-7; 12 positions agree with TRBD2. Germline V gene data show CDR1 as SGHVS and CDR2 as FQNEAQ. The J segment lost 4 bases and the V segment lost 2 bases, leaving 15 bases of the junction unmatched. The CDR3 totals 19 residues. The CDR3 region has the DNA TGTGCCAGCAGCTTATACACTAGCGGGGGGCTGGTCCTACAGTACGAGCAGTACTTC. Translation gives CASSLYTSGGLVLQYEQYF.

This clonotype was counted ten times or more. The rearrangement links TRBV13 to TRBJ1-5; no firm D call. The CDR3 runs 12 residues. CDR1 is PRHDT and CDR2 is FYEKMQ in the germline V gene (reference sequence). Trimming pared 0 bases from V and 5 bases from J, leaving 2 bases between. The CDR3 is CASSLGDQPQHF. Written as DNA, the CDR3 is TGTGCCAGCAGCTTAGGAGATCAGCCCCAGCATTTT.

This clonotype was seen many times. The CDR3 coding sequence is TGCAGCGTTGAGGGGTGGCGGGGGCCCACAGATACGCAGTATTTT. The encoded protein is CSVEGWRGPTDTQYF. The rearrangement uses TRBV29-1 and TRBJ2-3, with a weak D call TRBD2 (7 bases). Trimming shortened V by 3 bases and J by 2 bases, and 15 bases separated the two germline ends. This CDR3 spans 15 amino acids. Per the germline V gene, CDR1 is SQVTM and CDR2 is ANQGSEA.

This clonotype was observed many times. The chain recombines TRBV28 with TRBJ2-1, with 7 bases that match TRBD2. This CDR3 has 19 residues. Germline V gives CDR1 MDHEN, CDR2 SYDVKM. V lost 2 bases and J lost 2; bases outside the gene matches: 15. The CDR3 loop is CASSLKHMVAGAAYNEQFF. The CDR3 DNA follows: TGTGCCAGCAGTTTAAAACACATGGTCGCGGGAGCCGCCTACAATGAGCAGTTCTTC.

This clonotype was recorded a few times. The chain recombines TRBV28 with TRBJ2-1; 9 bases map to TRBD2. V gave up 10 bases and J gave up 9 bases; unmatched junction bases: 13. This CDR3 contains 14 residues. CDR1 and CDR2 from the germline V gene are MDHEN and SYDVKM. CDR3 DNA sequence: TGTGCCATCACACTCGGACTAGCGAGACGTGAGCAGTTCTTC. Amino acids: CAITLGLARREQFF.

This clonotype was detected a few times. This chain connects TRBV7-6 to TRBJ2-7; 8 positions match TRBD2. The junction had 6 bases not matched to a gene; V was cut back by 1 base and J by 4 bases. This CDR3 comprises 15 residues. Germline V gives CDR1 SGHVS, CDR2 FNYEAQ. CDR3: CASSLGAGRAYEQYF. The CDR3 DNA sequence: TGTGCCAGCAGCTTAGGGGCCGGGAGGGCTTACGAGCAGTACTTC.

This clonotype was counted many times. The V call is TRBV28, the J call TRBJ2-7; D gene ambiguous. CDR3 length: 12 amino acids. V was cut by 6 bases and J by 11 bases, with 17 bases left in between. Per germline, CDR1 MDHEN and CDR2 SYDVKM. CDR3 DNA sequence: TGTGCCAGCAGAAAGGGCCCGTTGAGGAAGTACTTC. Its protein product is CASRKGPLRKYF.

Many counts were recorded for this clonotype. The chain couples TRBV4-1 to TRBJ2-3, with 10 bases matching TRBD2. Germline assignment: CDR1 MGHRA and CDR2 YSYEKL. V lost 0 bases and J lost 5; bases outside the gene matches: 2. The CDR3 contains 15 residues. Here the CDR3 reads CASSQELAGVDTQYF. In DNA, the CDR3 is TGCGCCAGCAGCCAAGAGCTAGCGGGAGTAGATACGCAGTATTTT.

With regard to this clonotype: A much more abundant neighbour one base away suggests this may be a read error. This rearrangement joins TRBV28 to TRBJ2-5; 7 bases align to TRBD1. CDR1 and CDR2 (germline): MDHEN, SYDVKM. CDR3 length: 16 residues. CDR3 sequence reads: CASSSRQGEAGEAQYF. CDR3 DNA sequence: TGTGCCAGCAGTTCCCGACAGGGTGAAGCTGGAGAGGCCCAGTACTTC.

In nucleotides, the CDR3 is TGTGCCAGCAGCGCGATAGCGGCCTACGAGCAGTACTTC. It translates to CASSAIAAYEQYF. The chain recombines TRBV7-9 with TRBJ2-7; TRBD2 is a possible D gene (6 bases). Germline V gene data show CDR1 as SEHNR and CDR2 as FQNEAQ (reference sequence). V lost 5 bases and J 2 bases, leaving 10 bases between the germline ends. This CDR3 has 13 residues.

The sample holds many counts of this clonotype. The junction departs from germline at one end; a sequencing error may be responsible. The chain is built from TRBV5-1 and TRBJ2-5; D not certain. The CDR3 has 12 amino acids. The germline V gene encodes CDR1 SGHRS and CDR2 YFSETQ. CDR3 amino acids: CASSLVRETQYF. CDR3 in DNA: TGTGCCAGCAGCTTAGTGCGGGAGACCCAGTACTTC.

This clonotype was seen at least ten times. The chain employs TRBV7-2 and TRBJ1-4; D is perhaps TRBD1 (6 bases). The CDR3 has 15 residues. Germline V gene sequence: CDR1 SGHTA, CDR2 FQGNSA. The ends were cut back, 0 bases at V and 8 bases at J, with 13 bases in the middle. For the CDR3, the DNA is TGTGCCAGCAGCTTAGCACAGGGATGGGGGGAAAAACTGTTTTTT. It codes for CASSLAQGWGEKLFF. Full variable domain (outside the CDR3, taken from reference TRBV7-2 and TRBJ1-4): GAGVSQSPSNKVTEKGKDVELRCDPISGHTALYWYRQSLGQGLEFLIYFQGNSAPDKSGLPSDRFSAERTGGSVSTLTIQRTQQEDSAVYLCASSLAQGWGEKLFFGSGTQLSVL.